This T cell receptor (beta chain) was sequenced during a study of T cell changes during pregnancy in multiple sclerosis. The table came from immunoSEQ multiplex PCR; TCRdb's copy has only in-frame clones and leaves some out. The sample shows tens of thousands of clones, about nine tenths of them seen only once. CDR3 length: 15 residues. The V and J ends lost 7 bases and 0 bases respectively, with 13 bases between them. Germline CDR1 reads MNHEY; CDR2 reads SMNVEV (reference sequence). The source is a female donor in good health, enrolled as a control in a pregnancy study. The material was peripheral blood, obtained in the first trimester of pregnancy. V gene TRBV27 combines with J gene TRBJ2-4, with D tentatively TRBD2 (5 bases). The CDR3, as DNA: TGTGCCAGCACCTCGACGGGAATAGCCAAAAACATTCAGTACTTC. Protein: CASTSTGIAKNIQYF.